The sequence of this TCR beta chain was determined in a study of vaccination effects on CD4 cells after COVID-19 (dated 2022 in TCRdb). Looking at the study overall: Post-vaccine samples across the study were collected a median of 72 days after the second dose, with a range of 14 to 241. In both COVID-19 convalescent patients and infection-naive vaccine recipients, the study compared SARS-CoV-2 spike-specific CD4+ TCR repertoires from before mRNA vaccination with those from after it. A total of 10 COVID-19 convalescent patients and a handful of SARS-CoV-2-naive healthy vaccine recipients were included in the full study. The Oncomine TCR Beta short-read assay on an Illumina iSeq 100 was used to sequence cultures from other donors in the study. Broad study findings and their caveats: Among healthy vaccine recipients, nearly all vaccine-induced clones were SARS-CoV-2 mono-reactive, and just 1 of 255 was cross-reactive with common cold coronaviruses. Both infection-induced and vaccine-induced clones contracted markedly at late post-vaccination timepoints, which is consistent with waning T cell responses. The study was limited by a small number of convalescent patients, and early post-infection timepoints were lacking.

As regards this clone: Its antigen is unknown. Base-call qualities are not available, and no considerably larger clone is one nucleotide away.

In the ViraFEST assay, PBMC were stimulated with viral peptide pools, and antigen-specific CD4+ T cell clonotypes were then identified by expansion using TCR sequencing. After more than nine days of culture, CD4+ T cells were isolated with the EasySep CD4+ T cell isolation kit. Two doses of either the BNT162b2 or the mRNA-1273 mRNA SARS-CoV-2 vaccine were administered to participants. Healthy vaccine recipients had no prior SARS-CoV-2 infection, confirmed by negative nucleocapsid antibodies before and after vaccination. A few million PBMC per well were cultured with 9 to 10 ug/ml peptides in IMDM containing around 4.6% human AB serum, around 10 IU/ml IL-2 and gentamicin. Half of the culture medium was replaced with fresh IL-2-containing medium on days 3 and 7. Unless noted otherwise, every peptide stimulation condition was grown in triplicate wells. Using Ficoll-Paque Plus gradient centrifugation, PBMC were separated from whole blood and then either used fresh or cryopreserved at -140C. The overlapping peptide pools covered the spike proteins of SARS-CoV-2 as well as those of the common cold coronaviruses HCoV-NL63, HCoV-OC43 and HCoV-229E. The QIAamp micro DNA kit was used to extract genomic DNA from the cultured CD4+ T cells.

The library was prepared using the immunoSEQ multiplex PCR assay. DNA from the cultured and isolated CD4+ T cells underwent TCR beta CDR3 sequencing. Turning to the authors' computational methods: Non-productive TCR sequences were removed, reads were trimmed to the CDR3 region, and CDR3s of at least 7 amino acids were retained. The MANAFEST web app was used to identify antigen-specific clonotypes by comparing expansion in peptide wells with expansion in reference cultures. For clones to be considered positive, expansion at FDR<0.05 versus reference and all other wells, an odds ratio above 5, and a frequency above 0.1% in two replicate wells were required. A clonotype was called cross-reactive if it was significantly expanded both in SARS-CoV-2 spike wells and in at least one common cold coronavirus spike condition. Using the stringdist R package, CDR3 similarity was measured by Levenshtein distance, and unrooted trees were constructed with ape in R 3.6.1. TCRdb took over this immuneACCESS table, retaining in-frame rearrangements with V and J assigned. Such tables are incomplete; in checked studies, under half of the missing clones stem from an unresolved V gene, and the remainder is unexplained. The V and J calls and clone size were taken over from that table, and D and trimming were inferred from the DNA. The sample table contains some 70,000 clones; only one count was recorded for roughly four fifths of them. The ten biggest clones cover 1.2% of the sample.

The CDR3 spans 15 residues, from the cysteine through the phenylalanine. Only the CDR3 region is kept as DNA, spanning 45 bases read in frame from base 1. CDR1 is given as KGHSH and CDR2 as LQKENI, both from the germline V gene. V sheds 4 bases and J sheds 4 bases, leaving 16 bases between their ends. Recombination linked TRBV18 to TRBJ1-1, with the D gene not clear enough to name. Source: CD4+ T cells from PBMCs cultured with HCoV-229E spike peptides, taken after COVID-19 vaccination. The cell subset or site label of this sample denotes: HCoV-229E spike overlapping peptide pool stimulation. This clonotype originated in a human donor who received a COVID-19 vaccine. The nucleotides read TGTGCCAGCTCACTACTAACAGAACCCGGCACTGAAGCTTTCTTT. It translates as CASSLLTEPGTEAFF.